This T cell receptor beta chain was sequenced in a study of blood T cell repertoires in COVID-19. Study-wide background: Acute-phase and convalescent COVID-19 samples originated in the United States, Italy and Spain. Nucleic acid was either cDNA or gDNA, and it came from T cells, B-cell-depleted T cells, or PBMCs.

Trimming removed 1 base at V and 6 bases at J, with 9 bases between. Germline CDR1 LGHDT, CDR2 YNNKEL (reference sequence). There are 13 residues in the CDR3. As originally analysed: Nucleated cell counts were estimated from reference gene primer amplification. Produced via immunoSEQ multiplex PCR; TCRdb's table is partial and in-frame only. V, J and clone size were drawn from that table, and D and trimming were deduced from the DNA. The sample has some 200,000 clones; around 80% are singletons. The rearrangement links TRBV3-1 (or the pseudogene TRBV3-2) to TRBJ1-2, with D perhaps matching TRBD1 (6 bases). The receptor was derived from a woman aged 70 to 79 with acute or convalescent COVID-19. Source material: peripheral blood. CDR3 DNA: TGTGCCAGCAGCCAAGTGGCAGGGGATGGCTACACCTTC. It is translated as CASSQVAGDGYTF.